The 10 T cell receptor beta chains listed next were all sequenced from one sample in a study of identical twins. One entry per CDR3 protein results from TCRdb running MiXCR on the 5' RACE reads. Of over 250,000 distinct CDR3 sequences listed, roughly 9.7% are singletons. The data were also submitted as part of a second study, on yellow fever vaccine responses in identical twins.

The specimen was CD8+ T cells sorted from blood. The receptors originated from a woman aged 18-35 years in good health.

The chain joins TRBV28 to TRBJ2-7, with unresolved D. CDR1 is MDHEN and CDR2 is SYDVKM in the germline V gene. The germline V and J ends were trimmed by 2 bases and 2 bases, with 10 bases remaining between them. This CDR3 region has 14 residues. This CDR3 reads CASSLQANPYEQYF. The CDR3 nucleotides read TGTGCCAGCAGTTTACAGGCCAACCCCTACGAGCAGTACTTC. Combining the CDR3 with reference TRBV28 and TRBJ2-7 gives the whole variable domain DVKVTQSSRYLVKRTGEKVFLECVQDMDHENMFWYRQDPGLGLRLIYFSYDVKMKEKGDIPEGYSVSREKKERFSLILESASTNQTSMYLCASSLQANPYEQYFGPGTRLTVT.

This clonotype appeared a few times. This rearrangement joins TRBV4-3 to TRBJ2-7, with D unclear. The ends were cut back, 0 bases at V and 9 bases at J, with 12 bases in the middle. CDR3 length: 13 amino acids. Germline V gene sequence: CDR1 LGHNA, CDR2 YSLEER. DNA for the CDR3: TGCGCCAGCAGCCAAGATGGGAATTCTGTGCAGTACTTC. Protein: CASSQDGNSVQYF.

As for this clonotype: The junction departs from the called germline gene at one end, perhaps through a read error. The J gene is TRBJ2-7, the V gene TRBV5-1; 7 positions agree with TRBD2. The CDR3 runs 18 residues. Germline V lookup: CDR1 SGHRS, CDR2 YFSETQ. As DNA, the CDR3 is TGCGCCAGCAGCTTGTCTCCGGCGGGGGAGATACCCTCCCACGAGCAGTACTTC. Amino acids: CASSLSPAGEIPSHEQYF.

This clonotype was observed many times. CDR3 sequence reads: CASSETGSGEQYF. The CDR3 nucleotides are TGTGCCAGCAGCGAAACAGGGTCCGGCGAGCAGTACTTC. The chain recombines TRBV6-2 or TRBV6-3 with TRBJ2-7; TRBD1 might be the D (6 bases). CDR1 is MNHEY and CDR2 is SVGEGT in the germline V gene. The V end lost 6 bases, the J end lost 6 bases, and 15 bases lay between the germline ends. CDR3 size: 13 residues.

This clonotype appeared a few times. The V call is TRBV6-2 or TRBV6-3, the J call TRBJ2-6; a possible D gene is TRBD1 (6 bases). This CDR3 spans 15 amino acids. The ends were cut back, 6 bases at V and 0 bases at J, with 9 bases in the middle. Germline V gene lookup returns CDR1 MNHEY and CDR2 SVGEGT. CDR3 bases: TGTGCCAGCAGCATGGACAGCTCTGGGGCCAACGTCCTGACTTTC. Its protein product is CASSMDSSGANVLTF.

This clonotype was picked up many times. The gene calls are TRBV15 and TRBJ2-7; D is uncertain. The length of the CDR3 is 15 residues. V shed 0 bases and J shed 1 base, with 10 bases lying between them. Germline CDR1 LNHNV, CDR2 YYDKDF (reference sequence). The CDR3 protein is CATSREMIGSYEQYF. The CDR3 DNA reads as TGTGCCACCAGCAGAGAAATGATAGGATCCTACGAGCAGTACTTC.

This clonotype has a count of ten or more. The chain carries TRBV4-3 and TRBJ2-6, with D uncertain. The germline gives CDR1 LGHNA, CDR2 YSLEER. Trimming took 4 bases from V and 0 from J, leaving 13 bases between them. CDR3 length equals 17 residues. The CDR3 DNA follows: TGCGCCAGCAGCCCAAGGACGGGTAGCTCTGGGGCCAACGTCCTGACTTTC. Protein product: CASSPRTGSSGANVLTF.

The chain links TRBV4-3 to TRBJ2-1; perhaps D is TRBD1 or TRBD2 (5 bases each). Germline CDR1 reads LGHNA; CDR2 reads YSLEER. CDR3 length: 18 amino acids. V lost 0 bases and J lost 2, with 17 bases in between. The CDR3: CASSQDLRPGTTYNEQFF. The CDR3 DNA sequence: TGCGCCAGCAGCCAAGATCTAAGACCCGGGACCACCTACAATGAGCAGTTCTTC.

This clonotype was counted only a few times. The chain joins TRBV12-3 or TRBV12-4 to TRBJ2-1; D might be TRBD2 (6 bases). Between the trimmed V and J ends, which lost 10 bases and 8 bases, there was a span of 15 bases. This CDR3 contains 12 residues. CDR3 nucleotides: TGTGCCATTAATGATGAGCGGGATGAGCAGTTCTTC. This codes for CAINDERDEQFF.

At least ten counts were recorded for this clonotype. J is TRBJ2-5 and V is TRBV29-1, with TRBD2 identical over 8 bases. This CDR3 has 11 residues. The germline gives CDR1 SQVTM, CDR2 ANQGSEA. Trimming cost V 8 bases and J 4 bases; bases outside gene matches: 3. CDR3 region: CSTSGRETQYF. CDR3 sequence (DNA): TGCAGCACTAGCGGAAGAGAGACCCAGTACTTC.